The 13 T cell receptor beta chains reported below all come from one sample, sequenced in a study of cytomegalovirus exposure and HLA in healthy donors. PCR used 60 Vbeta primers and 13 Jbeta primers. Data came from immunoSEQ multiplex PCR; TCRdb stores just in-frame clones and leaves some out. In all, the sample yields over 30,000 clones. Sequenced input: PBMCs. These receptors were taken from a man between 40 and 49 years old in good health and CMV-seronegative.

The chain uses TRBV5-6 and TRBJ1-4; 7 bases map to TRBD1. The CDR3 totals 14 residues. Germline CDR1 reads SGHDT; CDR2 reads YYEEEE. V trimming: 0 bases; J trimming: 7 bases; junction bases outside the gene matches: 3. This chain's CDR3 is CASSLAGQTEKLFF. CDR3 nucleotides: TGTGCCAGCAGCTTGGCGGGACAGACTGAAAAACTGTTTTTT.

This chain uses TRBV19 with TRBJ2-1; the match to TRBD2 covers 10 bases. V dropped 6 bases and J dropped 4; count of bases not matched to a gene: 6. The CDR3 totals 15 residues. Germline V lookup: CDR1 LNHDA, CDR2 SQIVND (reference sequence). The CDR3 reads CASSLTSGEYNEQFF. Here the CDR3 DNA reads TGTGCCAGTAGCCTTACTAGCGGGGAATACAATGAGCAGTTCTTC.

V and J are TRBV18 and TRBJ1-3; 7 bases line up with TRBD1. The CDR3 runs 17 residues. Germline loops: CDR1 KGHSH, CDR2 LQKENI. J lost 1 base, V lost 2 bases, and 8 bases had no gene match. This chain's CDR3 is CASSPIPGTASGNTIYF. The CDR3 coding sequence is TGTGCCAGCTCACCAATCCCCGGGACAGCTTCTGGAAACACCATATATTTT.

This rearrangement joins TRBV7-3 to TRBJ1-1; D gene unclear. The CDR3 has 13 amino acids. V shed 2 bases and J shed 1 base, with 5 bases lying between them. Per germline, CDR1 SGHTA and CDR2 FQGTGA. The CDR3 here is CASSLEQNTEAFF. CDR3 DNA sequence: TGTGCCAGCAGCTTAGAACAGAACACTGAAGCTTTCTTT. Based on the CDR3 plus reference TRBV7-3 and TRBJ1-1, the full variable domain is GAGVSQTPSNKVTEKGKYVELRCDPISGHTALYWYRQSLGQGPEFLIYFQGTGAADDSGLPNDRFFAVRPEGSVSTLKIQRTERGDSAVYLCASSLEQNTEAFFGQGTRLTVV.

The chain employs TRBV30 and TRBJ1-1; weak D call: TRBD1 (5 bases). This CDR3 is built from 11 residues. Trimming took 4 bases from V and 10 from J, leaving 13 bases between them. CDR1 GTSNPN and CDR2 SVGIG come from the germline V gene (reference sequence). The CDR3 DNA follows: TGTGCCTGGACCTACGGGGGGGGAGCTTTCTTT. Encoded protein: CAWTYGGGAFF.

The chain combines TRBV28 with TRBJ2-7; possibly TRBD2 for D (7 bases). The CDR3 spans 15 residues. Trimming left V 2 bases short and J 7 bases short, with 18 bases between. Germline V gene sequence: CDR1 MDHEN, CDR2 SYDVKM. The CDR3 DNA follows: TGTGCCAGCAGTTTAGCGGGGGCCTCGGTTGGAGAGCAGTACTTC. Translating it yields CASSLAGASVGEQYF. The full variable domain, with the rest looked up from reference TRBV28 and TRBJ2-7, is DVKVTQSSRYLVKRTGEKVFLECVQDMDHENMFWYRQDPGLGLRLIYFSYDVKMKEKGDIPEGYSVSREKKERFSLILESASTNQTSMYLCASSLAGASVGEQYFGPGTRLTVT.

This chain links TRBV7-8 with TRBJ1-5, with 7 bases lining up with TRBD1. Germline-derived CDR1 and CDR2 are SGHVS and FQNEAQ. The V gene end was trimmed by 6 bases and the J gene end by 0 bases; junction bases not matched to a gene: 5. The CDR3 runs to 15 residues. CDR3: CASSQNRGSNQPQHF. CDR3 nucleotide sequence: TGTGCCAGCAGTCAAAACAGGGGTAGCAATCAGCCCCAGCATTTT.

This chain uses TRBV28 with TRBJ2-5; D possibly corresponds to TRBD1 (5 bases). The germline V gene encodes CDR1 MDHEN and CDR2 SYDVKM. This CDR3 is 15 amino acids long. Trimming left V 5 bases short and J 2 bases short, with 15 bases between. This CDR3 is CASSLSDNEQETQYF. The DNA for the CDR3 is TGTGCCAGCAGTCTATCGGACAATGAGCAAGAGACCCAGTACTTC.

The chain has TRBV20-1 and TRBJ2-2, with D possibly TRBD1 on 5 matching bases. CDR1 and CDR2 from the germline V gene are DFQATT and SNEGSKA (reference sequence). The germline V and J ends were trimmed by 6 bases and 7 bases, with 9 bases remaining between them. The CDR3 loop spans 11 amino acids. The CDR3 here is CSAGQDGELFF. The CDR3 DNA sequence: TGCAGTGCGGGGCAGGACGGGGAGCTGTTTTTT.

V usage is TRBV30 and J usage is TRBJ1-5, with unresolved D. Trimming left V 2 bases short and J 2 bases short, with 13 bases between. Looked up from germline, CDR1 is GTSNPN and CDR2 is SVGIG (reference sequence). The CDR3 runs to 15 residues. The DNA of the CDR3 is TGTGCCTGGAGTCGACACGTGCGGGGCAATCAGCCCCAGCATTTT. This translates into CAWSRHVRGNQPQHF.

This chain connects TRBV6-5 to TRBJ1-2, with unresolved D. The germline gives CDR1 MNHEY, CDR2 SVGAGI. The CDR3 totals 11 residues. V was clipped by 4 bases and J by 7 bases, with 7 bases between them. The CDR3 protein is CASSSRGGYTF. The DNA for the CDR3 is TGTGCCAGCAGTTCAAGAGGTGGCTACACCTTC.

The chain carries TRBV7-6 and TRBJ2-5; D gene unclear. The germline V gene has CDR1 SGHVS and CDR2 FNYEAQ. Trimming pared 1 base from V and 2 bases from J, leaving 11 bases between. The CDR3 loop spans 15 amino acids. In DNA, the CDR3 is TGTGCCAGCAGCTTAGTCGCTAGTGTACAAGAGACCCAGTACTTC. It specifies CASSLVASVQETQYF.

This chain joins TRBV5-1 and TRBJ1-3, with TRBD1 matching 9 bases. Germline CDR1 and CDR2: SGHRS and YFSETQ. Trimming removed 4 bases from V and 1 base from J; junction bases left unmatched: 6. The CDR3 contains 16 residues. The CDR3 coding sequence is TGCGCCAGCAGCCTGTCGACAGGGGGGTCTGGAAACACCATATATTTT. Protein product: CASSLSTGGSGNTIYF.